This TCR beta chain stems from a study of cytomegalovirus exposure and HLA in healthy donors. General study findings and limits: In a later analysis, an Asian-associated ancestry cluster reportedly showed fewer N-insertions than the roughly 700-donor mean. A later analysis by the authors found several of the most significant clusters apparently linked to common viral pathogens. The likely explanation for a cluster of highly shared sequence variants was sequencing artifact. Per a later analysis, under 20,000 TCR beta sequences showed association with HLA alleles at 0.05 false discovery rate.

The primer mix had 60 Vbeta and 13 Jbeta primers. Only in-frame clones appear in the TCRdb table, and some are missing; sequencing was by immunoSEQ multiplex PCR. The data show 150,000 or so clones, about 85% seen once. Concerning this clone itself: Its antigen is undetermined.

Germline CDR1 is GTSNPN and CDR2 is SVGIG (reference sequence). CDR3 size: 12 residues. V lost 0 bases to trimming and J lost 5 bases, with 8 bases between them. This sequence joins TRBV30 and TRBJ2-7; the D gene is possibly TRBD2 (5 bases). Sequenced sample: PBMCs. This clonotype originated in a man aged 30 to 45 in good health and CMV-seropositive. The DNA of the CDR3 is TGTGCCTGGAGTGTACTAGAGAACGAGCAGTACTTC. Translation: CAWSVLENEQYF.